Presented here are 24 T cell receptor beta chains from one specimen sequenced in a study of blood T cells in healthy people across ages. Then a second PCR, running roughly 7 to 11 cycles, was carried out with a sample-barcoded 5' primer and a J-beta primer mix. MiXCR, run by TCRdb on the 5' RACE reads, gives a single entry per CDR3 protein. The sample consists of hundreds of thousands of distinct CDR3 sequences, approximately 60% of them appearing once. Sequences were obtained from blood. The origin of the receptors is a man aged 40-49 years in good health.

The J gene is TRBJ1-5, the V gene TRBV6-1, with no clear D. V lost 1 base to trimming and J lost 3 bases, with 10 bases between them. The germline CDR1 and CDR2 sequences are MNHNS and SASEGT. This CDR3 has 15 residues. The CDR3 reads CASSEDGPPNQPQHF. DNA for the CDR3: TGTGCCAGCAGTGAAGACGGGCCCCCCAATCAGCCCCAGCATTTT.

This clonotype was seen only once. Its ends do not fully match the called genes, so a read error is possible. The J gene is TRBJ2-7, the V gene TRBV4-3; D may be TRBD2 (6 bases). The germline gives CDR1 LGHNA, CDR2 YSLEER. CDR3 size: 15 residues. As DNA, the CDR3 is TGCGCCGGCAGCCAACAGTGGGGGGAGCCCTACGAGCAGTACTTC. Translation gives CAGSQQWGEPYEQYF.

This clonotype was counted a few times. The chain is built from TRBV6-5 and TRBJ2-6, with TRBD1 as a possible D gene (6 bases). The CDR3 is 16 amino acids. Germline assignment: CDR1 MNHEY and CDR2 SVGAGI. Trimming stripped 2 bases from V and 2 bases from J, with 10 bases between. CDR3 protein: CASSYIQGAGANVLTF. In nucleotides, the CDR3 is TGTGCCAGCAGTTACATACAGGGTGCTGGGGCCAACGTCCTGACTTTC.

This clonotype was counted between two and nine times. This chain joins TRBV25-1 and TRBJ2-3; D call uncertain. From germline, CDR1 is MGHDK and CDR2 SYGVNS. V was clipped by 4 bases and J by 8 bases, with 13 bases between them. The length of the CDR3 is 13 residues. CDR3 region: CASSAHSLGTQYF. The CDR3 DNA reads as TGTGCCAGCAGTGCCCATTCCTTAGGTACGCAGTATTTT.

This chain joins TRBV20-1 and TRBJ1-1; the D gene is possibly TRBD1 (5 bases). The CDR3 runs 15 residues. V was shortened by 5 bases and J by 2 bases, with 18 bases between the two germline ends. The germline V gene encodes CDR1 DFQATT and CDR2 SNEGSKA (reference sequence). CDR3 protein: CSAALPAGGNTEAFF. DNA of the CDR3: TGCAGTGCTGCCTTACCTGCGGGGGGAAACACTGAAGCTTTCTTT.

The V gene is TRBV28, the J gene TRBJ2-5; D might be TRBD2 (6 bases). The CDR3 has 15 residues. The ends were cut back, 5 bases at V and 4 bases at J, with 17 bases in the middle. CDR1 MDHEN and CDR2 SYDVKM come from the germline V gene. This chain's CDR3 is CASSLHGGSAETQYF. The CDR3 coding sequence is TGTGCCAGCAGTCTCCATGGGGGGTCGGCAGAGACCCAGTACTTC.

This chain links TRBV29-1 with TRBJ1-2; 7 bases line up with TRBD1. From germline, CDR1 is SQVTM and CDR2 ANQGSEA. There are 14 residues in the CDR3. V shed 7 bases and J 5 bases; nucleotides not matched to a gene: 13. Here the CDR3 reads CSAGDRVGEYGYTF. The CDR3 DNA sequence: TGCAGCGCGGGAGACAGGGTTGGAGAGTATGGCTACACCTTC.

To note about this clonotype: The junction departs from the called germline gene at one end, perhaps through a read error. The chain's CDR3 is CASSPTQGTQYF. The CDR3 nucleotides are TGTGCCAGCAGCCCAACACAAGGGACCCAGTACTTC. The chain carries TRBV3-1 and TRBJ2-5, with D hard to call. CDR1 and CDR2 (germline): LGHDT, YNNKEL (reference sequence). The CDR3 length is 12 residues.

The DNA for the CDR3 is TGCGCCAGCAGCACGGGACTAGGGGGTGTCAATGAGCAGTTCTTC. Residues: CASSTGLGGVNEQFF. V and J are TRBV5-1 and TRBJ2-1, with 8 bases matching TRBD2. The CDR3 covers 15 residues. The germline CDR1 and CDR2 sequences are SGHRS and YFSETQ. Losses at the gene ends were 4 bases for V and 6 bases for J; bases not matched to a gene: 9.

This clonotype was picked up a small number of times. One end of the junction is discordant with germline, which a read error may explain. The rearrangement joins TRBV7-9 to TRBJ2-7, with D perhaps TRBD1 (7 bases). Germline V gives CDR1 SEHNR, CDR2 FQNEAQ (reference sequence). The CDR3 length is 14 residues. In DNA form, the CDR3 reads TGTGCCGGCAGCTTAGCGGCAGGGGGAGTCGAGCAGTACTTC. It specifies CAGSLAAGGVEQYF.

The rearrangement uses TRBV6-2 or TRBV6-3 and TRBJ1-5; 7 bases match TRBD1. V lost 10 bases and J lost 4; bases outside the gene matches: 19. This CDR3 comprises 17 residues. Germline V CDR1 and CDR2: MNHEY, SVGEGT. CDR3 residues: CATSTGSLRKGNQPQHF. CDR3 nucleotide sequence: TGTGCCACCTCGACAGGGTCCCTAAGGAAGGGGAATCAGCCCCAGCATTTT.

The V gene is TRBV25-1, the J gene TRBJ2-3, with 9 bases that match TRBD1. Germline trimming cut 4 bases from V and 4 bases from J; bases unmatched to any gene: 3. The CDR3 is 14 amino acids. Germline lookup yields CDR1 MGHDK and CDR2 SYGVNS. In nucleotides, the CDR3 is TGTGCCAGCAGTGCTCGACAGGGGGCAGATACGCAGTATTTT. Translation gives CASSARQGADTQYF.

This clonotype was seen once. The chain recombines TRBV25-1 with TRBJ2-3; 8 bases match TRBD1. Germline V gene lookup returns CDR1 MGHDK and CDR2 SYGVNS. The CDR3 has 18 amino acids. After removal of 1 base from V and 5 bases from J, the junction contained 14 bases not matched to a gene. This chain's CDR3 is CASSELTRTGSTGDTQYF. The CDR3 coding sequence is TGTGCCAGCAGTGAATTGACGAGGACAGGGAGTACTGGAGATACGCAGTATTTT. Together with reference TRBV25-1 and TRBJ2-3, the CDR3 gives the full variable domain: EADIYQTPRYLVIGTGKKITLECSQTMGHDKMYWYQQDPGMELHLIHYSYGVNSTEKGDLSSESTVSRIRTEHFPLTLESARPSHTSQYLCASSELTRTGSTGDTQYFGPGTRLTVL.

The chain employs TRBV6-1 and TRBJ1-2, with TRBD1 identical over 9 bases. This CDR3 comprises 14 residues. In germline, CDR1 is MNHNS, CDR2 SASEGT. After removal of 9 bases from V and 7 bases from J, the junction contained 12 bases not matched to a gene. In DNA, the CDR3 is TGTGCCAGTTTGGGACAGGGTCTTATCGGTGGCTACACCTTC. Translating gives CASLGQGLIGGYTF.

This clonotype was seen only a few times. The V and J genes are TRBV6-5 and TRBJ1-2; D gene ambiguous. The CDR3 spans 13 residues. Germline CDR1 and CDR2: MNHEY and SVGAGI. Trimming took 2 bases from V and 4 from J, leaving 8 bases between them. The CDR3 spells CASSYLRIYGYTF. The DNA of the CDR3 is TGTGCCAGCAGTTACCTTCGGATCTATGGCTACACCTTC.

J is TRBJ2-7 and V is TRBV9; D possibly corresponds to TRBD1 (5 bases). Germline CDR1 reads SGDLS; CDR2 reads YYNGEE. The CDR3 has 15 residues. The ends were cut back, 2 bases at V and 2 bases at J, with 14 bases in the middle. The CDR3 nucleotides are TGTGCCAGCAGCGTGGACAATGGGGCAGCCTACGAGCAGTACTTC. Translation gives CASSVDNGAAYEQYF. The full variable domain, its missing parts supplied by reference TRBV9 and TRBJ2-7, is DSGVTQTPKHLITATGQRVTLRCSPRSGDLSVYWYQQSLDQGLQFLIQYYNGEERAKGNILERFSAQQFPDLHSELNLSSLELGDSALYFCASSVDNGAAYEQYFGPGTRLTVT.

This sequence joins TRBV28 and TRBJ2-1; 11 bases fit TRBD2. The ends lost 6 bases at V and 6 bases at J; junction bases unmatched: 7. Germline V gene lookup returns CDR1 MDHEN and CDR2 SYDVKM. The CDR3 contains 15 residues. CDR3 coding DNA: TGTGCCAGCAGCCTTAGCGGGAGGGGCGTCAATGAGCAGTTCTTC. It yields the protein CASSLSGRGVNEQFF.

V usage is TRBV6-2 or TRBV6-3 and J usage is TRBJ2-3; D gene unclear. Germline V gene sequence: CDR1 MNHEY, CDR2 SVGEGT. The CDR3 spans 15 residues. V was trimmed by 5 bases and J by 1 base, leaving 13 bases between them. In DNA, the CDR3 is TGTGCCAGCAGTCGGCAGCCCGACGGCACAGATACGCAGTATTTT. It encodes CASSRQPDGTDTQYF.

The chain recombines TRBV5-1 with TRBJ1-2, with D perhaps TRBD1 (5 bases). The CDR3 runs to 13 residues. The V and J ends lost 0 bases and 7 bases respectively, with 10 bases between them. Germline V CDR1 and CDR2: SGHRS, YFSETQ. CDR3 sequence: CASSLVAGSGYTF. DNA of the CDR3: TGCGCCAGCAGCTTGGTGGCAGGGAGTGGCTACACCTTC.

The CDR3 loop reads CASSQDWGGAVYNEQFF. Here the CDR3 DNA reads TGCGCCAGCAGCCAAGATTGGGGGGGGGCTGTCTACAATGAGCAGTTCTTC. The gene calls are TRBV4-3 and TRBJ2-1, with D perhaps TRBD2 (7 bases). CDR1 and CDR2 (germline): LGHNA, YSLEER. CDR3 length: 17 amino acids. The V gene lost 0 bases and the J gene lost 3 bases, with 15 bases spanning the gap.

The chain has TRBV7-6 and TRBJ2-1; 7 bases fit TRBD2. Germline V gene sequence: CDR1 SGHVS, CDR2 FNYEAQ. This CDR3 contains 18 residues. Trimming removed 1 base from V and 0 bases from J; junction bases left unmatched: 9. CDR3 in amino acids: CASSLGVLATSSYNEQFF. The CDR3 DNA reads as TGTGCCAGCAGCTTAGGCGTACTAGCGACGAGCTCCTACAATGAGCAGTTCTTC.

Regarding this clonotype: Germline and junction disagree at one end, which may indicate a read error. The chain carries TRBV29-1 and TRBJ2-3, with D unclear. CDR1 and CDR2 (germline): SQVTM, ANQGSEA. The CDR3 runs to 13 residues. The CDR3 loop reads CSVVGLFTDTRYF. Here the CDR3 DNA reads TGCAGCGTTGTCGGTCTATTCACAGATACGCGGTATTTT.

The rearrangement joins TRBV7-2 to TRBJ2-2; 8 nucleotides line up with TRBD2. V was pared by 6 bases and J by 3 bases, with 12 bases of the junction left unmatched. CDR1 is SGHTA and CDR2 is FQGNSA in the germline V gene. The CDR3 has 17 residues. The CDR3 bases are TGTGCCAGCAGTCGAACGGGGGGGAGGGCCCACACCGGGGAGCTGTTTTTT. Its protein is CASSRTGGRAHTGELFF.

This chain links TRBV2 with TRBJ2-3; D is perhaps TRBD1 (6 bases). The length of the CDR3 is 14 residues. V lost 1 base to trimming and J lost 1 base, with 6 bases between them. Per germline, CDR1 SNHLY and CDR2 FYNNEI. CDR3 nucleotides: TGTGCCAGCAGTGAAGGACAGGGCACAGATACGCAGTATTTT. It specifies CASSEGQGTDTQYF.